The source of this T cell receptor beta chain is a study of cytomegalovirus exposure and HLA in healthy donors. Study-wide points: Sequencing likely caused a cluster of highly shared sequence variants. Later work showed greater clonal expansion in HLA-associated TCR beta chains than in equally common others. A few chains linked to CMV were shown in vitro to be specific for CMV antigens.

Primers: 60 Vbeta forward and 13 Jbeta reverse. The table came from immunoSEQ multiplex PCR; TCRdb's copy has only in-frame clones and leaves some out. The sample has 130,000 to 150,000 clones, roughly 79% seen once. Regarding this clone: Its antigen remains unidentified.

The germline gives CDR1 PRHDT, CDR2 FYEKMQ (reference sequence). The J segment lost 1 base and the V segment lost 3 bases, leaving 4 bases of the junction unmatched. The CDR3 runs to 15 residues. Sequencing was carried out using PBMCs. This sequence joins TRBV13 and TRBJ1-1, with 8 bases aligning to TRBD1. This TCR derives from a woman aged 40 to 49 in good health and CMV-seropositive. CDR3: CASSFSDRGNTEAFF. The CDR3 coding sequence is TGTGCCAGCAGCTTCTCCGACAGGGGGAACACTGAAGCTTTCTTT.